The 24 T cell receptor beta chains presented below share a single source sample, sequenced in a study of shared clonotypes between healthy human individuals. Positive CCR7 selection of CD45RO-negative cells yielded the naive CD8 cells, and terminally differentiated effector memory CD45RA+ cells were excluded. TCRdb's copy holds only in-frame clones and misses some; the assay was immunoSEQ multiplex PCR. The repertoire consists of roughly 890,000 clones, with more than 85% occurring once and the leading ten covering less than 25%. Sequencing was carried out using naive CD8+ T cells sorted from blood. Receptor source: a man aged 25 to 40 in good health.

This sequence joins TRBV4-2 and TRBJ2-1; D not resolved. The CDR3 has 14 amino acids. Germline-derived CDR1 and CDR2 are LGHNA and YNFKEQ. V lost 0 bases, J lost 4 bases, and 7 bases lay in between. Here the CDR3 DNA reads TGTGCCAGCAGCCAAGACGGCCCTTACAATGAGCAGTTCTTC. Translation gives CASSQDGPYNEQFF.

This chain links TRBV4-1 with TRBJ2-3, with 12 bases aligning to TRBD2. Germline loops: CDR1 MGHRA, CDR2 YSYEKL. The length of the CDR3 is 15 residues. J gave up 4 bases and V 4 bases, and 3 bases lay outside the gene matches. The CDR3 region is CASSRGLAGADTQYF. The CDR3 coding sequence is TGCGCCAGCAGCCGGGGACTAGCGGGCGCAGATACGCAGTATTTT.

V is TRBV7-6 and J is TRBJ2-7; 8 positions agree with TRBD2. Germline assignment: CDR1 SGHVS and CDR2 FNYEAQ. Trimming at V came to 1 base and at J to 2 bases, leaving 4 bases not matched to a gene. The CDR3 is 15 amino acids. The CDR3 DNA follows: TGTGCCAGCAGCTTAGGCCCAGCGGGGGCCTACGAGCAGTACTTC. Protein product: CASSLGPAGAYEQYF.

The rearrangement uses TRBV27 and TRBJ2-1, with 9 nucleotides matching TRBD2. This CDR3 contains 16 residues. The junction had 6 bases not matched to a gene; V was cut back by 0 bases and J by 6 bases. The germline V gene has CDR1 MNHEY and CDR2 SMNVEV (reference sequence). CDR3 in amino acids: CASSLSGLARINEQFF. The CDR3 DNA reads as TGTGCCAGCAGTTTATCGGGACTAGCCAGAATCAATGAGCAGTTCTTC.

This chain connects TRBV7-9 to TRBJ2-5; D is undetermined. Trimming stripped 2 bases from V and 5 bases from J, with 9 bases between. This CDR3 has 13 amino acids. From germline, CDR1 is SEHNR and CDR2 FQNEAQ (reference sequence). This CDR3 reads CASSLQQWETQYF. In nucleotides, the CDR3 is TGTGCCAGCAGCTTACAACAGTGGGAGACCCAGTACTTC. The full variable domain, its missing parts supplied by reference TRBV7-9 and TRBJ2-5, is DTGVSQNPRHKITKRGQNVTFRCDPISEHNRLYWYRQTLGQGPEFLTYFQNEAQLEKSRLLSDRFSAERPKGSFSTLEIQRTEQGDSAMYLCASSLQQWETQYFGPGTRLLVL.

On this clone itself: The same CDR3 is also encoded by other DNA sequences in this sample. The CDR3, as DNA: TGTGCCAGCAGCCTCAACAATGAGCAGTTCTTC. Encoded protein: CASSLNNEQFF. This chain links TRBV7-8 with TRBJ2-1; D is uncertain. V was trimmed by 5 bases and J by 5 bases, leaving 4 bases between them. The germline gives CDR1 SGHVS, CDR2 FQNEAQ. CDR3 length: 11 residues.

The chain is built from TRBV9 and TRBJ1-4, with D tentatively TRBD1 (5 bases). CDR3 length: 17 residues. V shed 2 bases and J shed 3 bases, with 17 bases lying between them. Germline V CDR1 and CDR2: SGDLS, YYNGEE. The CDR3 loop is CASSVGGETGPNEKLFF. The CDR3 coding sequence is TGTGCCAGCAGCGTCGGGGGGGAAACGGGCCCTAATGAAAAACTGTTTTTT.

As concerns this clone: Different DNA sequences within this sample yield the same CDR3. This chain connects TRBV11-2 to TRBJ2-7; D is possibly TRBD1 or TRBD2 (5 bases each). The CDR3 covers 13 residues. V was shortened by 5 bases and J by 4 bases, with 12 bases between the two germline ends. Germline assignment: CDR1 SGHAT and CDR2 FQNNGV. The DNA for the CDR3 is TGTGCCAGCAGCCTCGGGACGGGTTACGAGCAGTACTTC. Its translation is CASSLGTGYEQYF.

This sequence joins TRBV7-9 and TRBJ2-2; maybe TRBD2 (6 bases). This CDR3 is 14 amino acids long. CDR1 SEHNR and CDR2 FQNEAQ come from the germline V gene (reference sequence). The V end was cut by 5 bases, the J end by 4 bases, with 11 bases between. The CDR3 sequence is CASSQGLFTGELFF. Written as DNA, the CDR3 is TGTGCCAGCAGCCAAGGACTATTCACCGGGGAGCTGTTTTTT.

The V gene is TRBV6-1, the J gene TRBJ2-3; D call uncertain. Trimming left V 2 bases short and J 4 bases short, with 13 bases between. The CDR3 extends over 15 amino acids. CDR1 MNHNS and CDR2 SASEGT come from the germline V gene. DNA for the CDR3: TGTGCCAGCAGTGAATTCCCGTCGGATTCAGATACGCAGTATTTT. This encodes CASSEFPSDSDTQYF.

The rearrangement joins TRBV27 to TRBJ2-1; D is possibly TRBD2 (5 bases). This CDR3 is 12 amino acids long. V lost 7 bases and J 10 bases, leaving 14 bases between the germline ends. Per the germline V gene, CDR1 is MNHEY and CDR2 is SMNVEV (reference sequence). In nucleotides, the CDR3 is TGTGCCAGCACGGGATCAGTGGGCGAGCAGTTCTTC. Its translation is CASTGSVGEQFF.

CDR3 in DNA: TGTGCCATCTGGAGCGGGACACATAATGAAAAACTGTTTTTT. Its protein is CAIWSGTHNEKLFF. The gene calls are TRBV10-3 and TRBJ1-4; TRBD1 might be the D (6 bases). V was clipped by 8 bases and J by 4 bases, with 14 bases between them. Per germline, CDR1 ENHRY and CDR2 SYGVKD. The CDR3 is made up of 14 amino acids.

This sequence joins TRBV5-4 and TRBJ2-5; D may be TRBD1 (5 bases). This CDR3 spans 14 amino acids. Germline CDR1 is SGHNT and CDR2 is YYREEE (reference sequence). Trimming removed 5 bases at V and 1 base at J, with 12 bases between. The CDR3: CASRRAGSQETQYF. CDR3 nucleotide sequence: TGTGCCAGCAGACGAGCAGGGTCCCAAGAGACCCAGTACTTC.

This sequence joins TRBV7-8 and TRBJ2-1, with 8 bases lining up with TRBD1. Unmatched junction bases numbered 4, after V lost 5 bases and J lost 4 bases. This CDR3 spans 14 amino acids. The V gene's germline CDR1 is SGHVS and CDR2 FQNEAQ. The CDR3 bases are TGTGCCAGCAGCCTCCGGACAGGGTACAATGAGCAGTTCTTC. The encoded protein is CASSLRTGYNEQFF.

The chain uses TRBV4-3 and TRBJ2-3, with TRBD2 matching 7 bases. Looked up from germline, CDR1 is LGHNA and CDR2 is YSLEER. V shed 0 bases and J 9 bases; nucleotides not matched to a gene: 12. This CDR3 comprises 16 residues. For the CDR3, the DNA is TGCGCCAGCAGCCAAGATCGGGGTTTCGGGGGAGGGACGCAGTATTTT. It codes for CASSQDRGFGGGTQYF.

The chain recombines TRBV27 with TRBJ2-7; D remains ambiguous. The CDR3 covers 13 residues. The germline V and J ends were trimmed by 5 bases and 2 bases, with 10 bases remaining between them. Germline values: CDR1 MNHEY, CDR2 SMNVEV (reference sequence). The CDR3 nucleotides are TGTGCCAGCAGTATTTTTGGGACCTACGAGCAGTACTTC. Translation gives CASSIFGTYEQYF.

CDR3 residues: CASSPGALNQPQHF. Written as DNA, the CDR3 is TGTGCCAGCAGCCCAGGGGCCCTCAATCAGCCCCAGCATTTT. The chain links TRBV27 to TRBJ1-5, with D tentatively TRBD1 (6 bases). The CDR3 runs to 14 residues. Deletions cut 6 bases from V and 3 bases from J, with 12 bases between. The germline V gene encodes CDR1 MNHEY and CDR2 SMNVEV (reference sequence).

V is TRBV14 and J is TRBJ2-7; TRBD1 or TRBD2 may be the D gene (5 bases each). Germline V gives CDR1 SGHDN, CDR2 FVKESK. The CDR3 length is 14 residues. With 5 bases removed from V and 2 bases from J, the gap between germline ends came to 13 bases. CDR3 nucleotides: TGTGCCAGCAGCGTTAGAGGGGCCACCTACGAGCAGTACTTC. The encoded protein is CASSVRGATYEQYF. Supplemented by reference TRBV14 and TRBJ2-7, the full variable domain reads EAGVTQFPSHSVIEKGQTVTLRCDPISGHDNLYWYRRVMGKEIKFLLHFVKESKQDESGMPNNRFLAERTGGTYSTLKVQPAELEDSGVYFCASSVRGATYEQYFGPGTRLTVT.

The V call is TRBV7-2, the J call TRBJ2-1; tentative D call: TRBD1 (6 bases). The V gene lost 5 bases and the J gene lost 2 bases, with 7 bases spanning the gap. This CDR3 is built from 13 residues. Germline lookup yields CDR1 SGHTA and CDR2 FQGNSA. CDR3 sequence reads: CASSQGTYNEQFF. CDR3 DNA sequence: TGTGCCAGCAGCCAGGGGACCTACAATGAGCAGTTCTTC. The full variable domain, rest sourced from reference TRBV7-2 and TRBJ2-1, is GAGVSQSPSNKVTEKGKDVELRCDPISGHTALYWYRQSLGQGLEFLIYFQGNSAPDKSGLPSDRFSAERTGGSVSTLTIQRTQQEDSAVYLCASSQGTYNEQFFGPGTRLTVL.

The chain has TRBV15 and TRBJ2-6, with a weak D call TRBD1 (5 bases). V was cut by 3 bases and J by 1 base, with 10 bases left in between. The CDR3 spans 16 residues. Germline V gene lookup returns CDR1 LNHNV and CDR2 YYDKDF (reference sequence). CDR3 in amino acids: CATSSAQGSGANVLTF. The CDR3 nucleotides are TGTGCCACCAGCAGCGCCCAGGGTTCTGGGGCCAACGTCCTGACTTTC.

This chain joins TRBV7-9 and TRBJ1-1; 8 positions agree with TRBD1. The CDR3 spans 15 residues. V lost 2 bases to trimming and J lost 6 bases; unmatched junction nucleotides: 8. CDR1 is SEHNR, CDR2 FQNEAQ, per germline (reference sequence). CDR3 DNA sequence: TGTGCCAGCAGCTTACCGACCGGGACAGGCTCTGAAGCTTTCTTT. It is translated as CASSLPTGTGSEAFF. The entire variable domain, with the rest obtained from reference TRBV7-9 and TRBJ1-1, is as follows: DTGVSQNPRHKITKRGQNVTFRCDPISEHNRLYWYRQTLGQGPEFLTYFQNEAQLEKSRLLSDRFSAERPKGSFSTLEIQRTEQGDSAMYLCASSLPTGTGSEAFFGQGTRLTVV.

This clone has a handful of counts. The J gene is TRBJ2-3, the V gene TRBV27; D is perhaps TRBD2 (5 bases). Germline lookup yields CDR1 MNHEY and CDR2 SMNVEV (reference sequence). The CDR3 has 14 residues. V shed 8 bases and J shed 0 bases, with 12 bases lying between them. As DNA, the CDR3 is TGTGCCAGCGGCTACGGGGTTAGCACAGATACGCAGTATTTT. Amino acids: CASGYGVSTDTQYF.

The rearrangement joins TRBV5-6 to TRBJ1-2, with D hard to call. V lost 1 base and J 2 bases, leaving 6 bases between the germline ends. The CDR3 spans 13 residues. Germline V gene sequence: CDR1 SGHDT, CDR2 YYEEEE. The DNA for the CDR3 is TGTGCCAGCAGCTTGAGCTTAAACTATGGCTACACCTTC. Its protein product is CASSLSLNYGYTF.

This clone appeared a single time. The rearrangement joins TRBV9 to TRBJ2-7; tentative D call: TRBD1 (5 bases). With 5 bases removed from V and 3 bases from J, the gap between germline ends came to 9 bases. The CDR3 length is 12 residues. Germline values: CDR1 SGDLS, CDR2 YYNGEE. The CDR3 region has the DNA TGTGCCAGCAGTGGGGCACTCTACGAGCAGTACTTC. Residues: CASSGALYEQYF.